This TCR beta chain originates from a study of CD8 T cells in ankylosing spondylitis. This clonotype was observed a handful of times. Its antigen is still unknown. Making the TCR beta libraries involved quantitative 5'-RACE with molecular barcodes. From the 5' RACE reads, TCRdb called clonotypes with MiXCR, one entry per CDR3 protein. This table has over 700,000 distinct CDR3 sequences, roughly 19% appearing once. Germline values: CDR1 DFQATT, CDR2 SNEGSKA (reference sequence). The trim removed 6 bases at V and 1 base at J, leaving 16 bases unmatched. The CDR3 has 17 amino acids. Points from the study as a whole: Previously reported in reactive arthritis synovial fluid and blood were some of the motif variants. Matched ankylosing spondylitis synovial fluid reportedly showed significant enrichment of disease-linked clones. The disease-linked clones had a CD8+ phenotype and low blood frequencies. Blood of patients with ankylosing spondylitis appeared to be characterized by a TCR beta motif of several highly homologous variants.

The source is a male donor with ankylosing spondylitis. The sequenced sample was blood, either unsorted or a sorted T cell fraction (not recorded which). The rearrangement links TRBV20-1 to TRBJ1-2; 8 bases line up with TRBD1. CDR3: CSATKAAKDRVNYGYTF. The CDR3 DNA follows: TGCAGTGCCACGAAGGCCGCAAAGGACAGGGTTAACTATGGCTACACCTTC.